Here is one T cell receptor (beta chain) with its context. As yet, its antigen is unknown. The sample comes from a study of cytomegalovirus exposure and HLA in healthy donors. Study-wide results and caveats: Later, an analysis found that TCR clusters from the first cohort tended to co-occur in the roughly 110 validation repertoires. High specificity and sensitivity for cytomegalovirus status were reported for the classifier. Researchers catalogued some 160 TCR beta chains as cytomegalovirus-associated.

The CDR3 contains 17 residues. After removal of 0 bases from V and 3 bases from J, the junction contained 5 bases not matched to a gene. Germline V gene lookup returns CDR1 SGDLS and CDR2 YYNGEE. Sequenced by immunoSEQ multiplex PCR; TCRdb stores in-frame clones only, minus some. The repertoire has 250,000 or so clones, around 89% of them found once; the top ten carry under 0.45%. Sequencing was carried out using PBMCs. The chain has TRBV9 and TRBJ2-1; 11 nucleotides line up with TRBD2. This clonotype was obtained from a woman aged 18-29 years in good health and CMV-seronegative. The DNA of the CDR3 is TGTGCCAGCAGCGTAGCCGTCGGGACTAGCGGCTACAATGAGCAGTTCTTC. This gives the protein CASSVAVGTSGYNEQFF. The variable domain in full, with the rest retrieved from reference TRBV9 and TRBJ2-1, is DSGVTQTPKHLITATGQRVTLRCSPRSGDLSVYWYQQSLDQGLQFLIQYYNGEERAKGNILERFSAQQFPDLHSELNLSSLELGDSALYFCASSVAVGTSGYNEQFFGPGTRLTVL.